This entry is about one T cell receptor (beta chain). The clone's antigen remains unknown. Per-base qualities were not stored, and no clone one base away is much larger. Donors were healthy HIV-negative adults with no recently reported acute infections or vaccinations. Only Caucasian adults living in Nashville, Tennessee, USA were represented among the donors. In the unsorted samples, 90 million to 100 million PBMCs were counted, and genomic DNA was extracted using the QIAamp DNA Blood Mini kit. After blood collection by leukapheresis, PBMCs were isolated using Ficoll-Histopaque density gradient centrifugation and then cryopreserved in the vapor phase of liquid nitrogen. Using the deep immunoSEQ assay, multiplex PCR amplified TCR CDR3 regions from genomic DNA. For each cell subset, the extracted genomic DNA was distributed evenly across all wells of several immunoSEQ 96-well plates, and each plate served as one replicate. For unsorted PBMC, 250 to 350 ng of genomic DNA, equivalent to approximately 28,000 T cell genomes, went into each replicate PCR. Genomic DNA from unsorted PBMC was sequenced over ten immunoSEQ deep assay plates. Purified libraries were quantified with a Qubit 3.0 fluorometer, sized on a Bioanalyzer 2100, and re-quantified with the KAPA Library Quantification kit. Every immunoSEQ 96-well plate was sequenced on a dedicated single-read 150-cycle Illumina NextSeq 550 flow cell. The authors' analysis ran thus. Because only junctional sequences without quality scores were contained in the immunoSEQ output, filtering matching that applied to full-length reads could not be performed. To assign V/J genes and CDR3, sequences were annotated using PyIR, a Python wrapper for IgBLAST v1.9, with IMGT germline references. Reads were filtered out if the reads had weak V/J assignments (E-value above 1e-6), no CDR3, stop codons, out-of-frame junctions, or ambiguous translated residues. V3J clonotypes were defined as sequences sharing an identical inferred V gene, J gene, and CDR3 amino acid sequence. To compute the percentage overlap between repertoires, the number of shared unique clonotypes was divided by the size of the smaller repertoire. Richness of each repertoire was evaluated using RTK rarefaction, the Chao1 estimator, and Recon v2.1 estimates of unobserved clonotypes. TCRdb retrieved this table from immuneACCESS and kept in-frame rearrangements only. Not all clones are present; in checked studies, unresolved V genes account for under half, and no reason is known for the remainder. V and J calls and clone size are copied from that table; D and trimming were computed from the DNA. The sample yields some 470,000 clones; 76% were counted once. About an eighth of the sample is held by the ten biggest clonotypes.

Taken from the germline V gene (reference sequence), the CDR1 and CDR2 loops are LNHNV and YYDKDF. The CDR3 sequence holds 15 residues, the cysteine and phenylalanine included. The entry retains the CDR3 DNA only, 45 bases that are in frame from base 1. V lost 2 bases and J lost 5 bases, and the count of bases not matched to a germline gene is 9. These data originate in a study of shared clonotypes between healthy human individuals (dated by TCRdb to the early 2020s). Broadly, across the study: A few men and two women, aged 18 to 49 years, made up the cohort. To estimate repertoire size and how much clonotypes are shared between individuals, the study performed deep sequencing of blood TCR repertoires from five healthy adults. Between about 0.9 and 10 billion PBMCs per donor were obtained by leukapheresis. To increase sequencing depth and limit assay-specific biases, different laboratories used diverse techniques to prepare libraries and sequence TCR repertoires.

Findings and caveats that apply to the study as a whole: Sampling was limited to blood, and TCR repertoires in tissue likely differ from TCR repertoires in blood. Because the study included only a small number of donors, the genetic and exposure-history diversity represented was limited. Based on pairwise subsampling, the degree of clonotype sharing among donors was expected to be affected by sequencing depth.

The clonotype was recovered from a woman aged 35 to 49 in good health. Some clones in this sample may be carry-over from other donors' samples. The sample consisted of PBMCs. The sequence is built from TRBV15 and TRBJ2-7; 7 bases in the junction line up with TRBD2. The DNA sequence is given as TGTGCCACCAGCAGATCCCTGGGAGGGCCTCACGAGCAGTACTTC. Its protein product is CATSRSLGGPHEQYF.